One and the same sample provided the 2 T cell receptor beta chains below, sequenced in a study of cytomegalovirus exposure and HLA in healthy donors. In the PCR, 60 Vbeta and 13 Jbeta primers were used. Sequencing was performed with immunoSEQ multiplex PCR; in TCRdb, only in-frame clones are kept and a portion is missing. The repertoire holds under 130,000 clones, with under 85% as singletons. Sequenced material: PBMCs. The receptors here all came from a man aged 30 to 45 in good health and CMV-seronegative.

The rearrangement uses TRBV4-3 and TRBJ2-1; D gene ambiguous. The length of the CDR3 is 15 residues. Trimming took 0 bases from V and 0 from J, leaving 6 bases between them. Germline assignment: CDR1 LGHNA and CDR2 YSLEER. This chain's CDR3 is CASSQEASSYNEQFF. The DNA of the CDR3 is TGCGCCAGCAGCCAAGAGGCTTCCTCCTACAATGAGCAGTTCTTC.

This clone has more than one count but fewer than ten. The chain has TRBV27 and TRBJ2-3; 8 nucleotides line up with TRBD2. Germline values: CDR1 MNHEY, CDR2 SMNVEV (reference sequence). The ends lost 8 bases at V and 0 bases at J; junction bases unmatched: 4. The CDR3 has 14 residues. The CDR3 DNA reads as TGTGCCAGCGGGATAGCGGGAAGCACAGATACGCAGTATTTT. Its translation is CASGIAGSTDTQYF.